This TCR beta chain was identified in a study of technical replicates of blood from several donors. Profiling relied on immunoSEQ multiplex PCR, and the TCRdb table lists in-frame clones only, not all of them. The sample includes some 77,000 clones, 85% to 95% of them seen just once. V shed 0 bases and J 3 bases; nucleotides not matched to a gene: 5. The CDR3 contains 16 residues. CDR1 and CDR2 (germline): MNHNY, SVGAGI (reference sequence). This sequence was found in a human donor in good health. The genes are TRBV6-6 and TRBJ2-5; TRBD1 aligns across 9 bases. Sequenced material: T cells isolated from PBMCs. CDR3 in amino acids: CASSYSSQGAKETQYF. In DNA, the CDR3 is TGTGCCAGCAGTTACTCGTCACAGGGGGCGAAAGAGACCCAGTACTTC.